The 9 T cell receptor beta chains reported below all come from one sample, sequenced in a study of response to subunit inactivated influenza vaccine (dated by TCRdb to the late 2010s). Libraries were constructed by RT-PCR. Instrument used: Illumina HiSeq 2500. TCRdb handled the public reads itself, with Q25 trimming in fastp and clone calling in MiXCR, and kept productive beta chains. Each entry merges the rows of one CDR3 protein and shows their most common DNA and genes. The sample profile shows hundreds of thousands of distinct CDR3 sequences; about an eighth of them were found once. Roughly a tenth of the sample lies in the top ten. The source material was PBMCs from blood, sampled on the day of vaccination. The source is a man aged 50 to 60 who received an inactivated influenza vaccine. Donor details come from another sample of the same person, matched by shared clones.

V usage is TRBV12-3 or TRBV12-4 and J usage is TRBJ2-1; D unclear. This CDR3 has 15 amino acids. The V gene lost 7 bases and the J gene lost 0 bases, with 13 bases spanning the gap. CDR3 coding DNA: TGTGCCAGCACACGACAAGTCCTCTCCTACAATGAGCAGTTCTTC. Translating it yields CASTRQVLSYNEQFF.

This chain links TRBV6-1 with TRBJ2-5; possibly TRBD1 for D (6 bases). This CDR3 region has 16 residues. The V end was cut by 5 bases, the J end by 0 bases, with 16 bases between. Per the germline V gene, CDR1 is MNHNS and CDR2 is SASEGT. CDR3 DNA sequence: TGTGCCAGCAGTATCCTGGGACACTCGTACCAAGAGACCCAGTACTTC. It translates to CASSILGHSYQETQYF.

This clonotype was seen only a few times. This rearrangement joins TRBV12-3 or TRBV12-4 to TRBJ2-5; tentatively, D is TRBD1 (6 bases). The CDR3 runs to 14 residues. V lost 4 bases and J 0 bases, leaving 9 bases between the germline ends. CDR3 coding DNA: TGTGCCAGCAGTTGGACAGTGTACCAAGAGACCCAGTACTTC. It yields the protein CASSWTVYQETQYF.

This clonotype has only a few counts. The chain combines TRBV29-1 with TRBJ1-2; D is unresolved. Germline V gene data show CDR1 as SQVTM and CDR2 as ANQGSEA. V was clipped by 1 base and J by 0 bases, with 0 bases between them. The CDR3 runs to 11 residues. CDR3 loop: CSVEANYGYTF. The CDR3 DNA reads as TGCAGCGTTGAAGCTAACTATGGCTACACCTTC.

The chain joins TRBV9 to TRBJ1-1; D gene ambiguous. V was clipped by 3 bases and J by 1 base, with 7 bases between them. The CDR3 extends over 13 amino acids. Germline loops: CDR1 SGDLS, CDR2 YYNGEE. The CDR3 DNA follows: TGTGCCAGCAGCGCTGGCGGGAACACTGAAGCTTTCTTT. This translates into CASSAGGNTEAFF. The full variable domain, in which reference TRBV9 and TRBJ1-1 provide the parts outside the CDR3, is DSGVTQTPKHLITATGQRVTLRCSPRSGDLSVYWYQQSLDQGLQFLIQYYNGEERAKGNILERFSAQQFPDLHSELNLSSLELGDSALYFCASSAGGNTEAFFGQGTRLTVV.

This clonotype turned up a few times. The V and J genes are TRBV12-3 or TRBV12-4 and TRBJ2-2; no reliable D call. V gave up 9 bases and J gave up 7 bases, with 9 bases separating them. The CDR3 contains 11 residues. As DNA, the CDR3 is TGTGCCAGTCTTTCGGGCGGGGAGCTGTTTTTT. Its translation: CASLSGGELFF.

The chain links TRBV4-3 to TRBJ2-4; possible D gene TRBD1, 6 bases. Trimming cost V 1 base and J 7 bases, with 14 bases left between them. CDR1 and CDR2 from the germline V gene are LGHNA and YSLEER. This CDR3 has 15 residues. CDR3: CASSQVKGVINIQYF. In DNA, the CDR3 is TGCGCCAGCAGCCAAGTAAAGGGGGTGATTAACATTCAGTACTTC.

This clonotype was seen a few times. J is TRBJ2-1 and V is TRBV5-5, with TRBD2 matching 8 bases. The germline V gene has CDR1 SGHKS and CDR2 YYEKEE (reference sequence). This CDR3 region has 15 residues. V shed 1 base and J 7 bases; nucleotides not matched to a gene: 7. The CDR3 region has the DNA TGTGCCAGCAGCTTGTTCTCGGGGGGGCCAAATGAGCAGTTCTTC. Its protein product is CASSLFSGGPNEQFF.

There are a few counts of this clonotype. The V call is TRBV15, the J call TRBJ1-3; D remains ambiguous. Germline CDR1 reads LNHNV; CDR2 reads YYDKDF (reference sequence). V dropped 0 bases and J dropped 7 bases, with 13 bases sitting between them. The CDR3 is 15 amino acids. CDR3 in amino acids: CATSRDRASGNTIYF. CDR3 in DNA: TGTGCCACCAGCAGAGATCGGGCGAGCGGTAACACCATATATTTT.